This T cell receptor beta chain was identified in a study of spatial heterogeneity in lung cancer. Across the study: Available follow-up PBMC samples were sequenced, at a median of roughly two years post-resection. The mean occurrence of each unique TCR and UMI combination in raw reads exceeded nine.

Points from the study as a whole: Among blood samples, ubiquitous expanded tumor TCRs appeared more at resection than at follow-up.

The time point denotes: blood at routine non-recurrence follow-up after resection. Whole RNA from tumor, nontumor lung or frozen PBMC was sequenced unsorted. The trim removed 4 bases at V and 5 bases at J, leaving 7 bases unmatched. The germline V gene encodes CDR1 MGHDK and CDR2 SYGVNS. The CDR3 covers 14 residues. Unique molecular identifiers, one per molecule, were present on every TCR cDNA molecule. One entry per CDR3 protein, called by TCRdb with MiXCR from the 5' RACE reads. The repertoire consists of 20,000 to 30,000 distinct CDR3 sequences, with around 5.9% occurring once and the leading ten covering 22%. There are many counts of this clonotype. Antigen unknown.

This clonotype was sampled from a male donor with early-stage non-small cell lung cancer. The V gene is TRBV25-1, the J gene TRBJ1-1; 7 positions agree with TRBD1. The source material was PBMCs, sampled at follow-up. The CDR3 loop is CASSGKQGSTEAFF. The CDR3 DNA reads TGTGCCAGCAGTGGAAAACAGGGGTCAACTGAAGCTTTCTTT. Using reference TRBV25-1 and TRBJ1-1 for the parts outside the CDR3, the full variable domain is EADIYQTPRYLVIGTGKKITLECSQTMGHDKMYWYQQDPGMELHLIHYSYGVNSTEKGDLSSESTVSRIRTEHFPLTLESARPSHTSQYLCASSGKQGSTEAFFGQGTRLTVV.